The clone carrying this TCR beta chain was found a few times. Antigen: not known. This CDR3 is 19 amino acids long. CDR1 LGHDT and CDR2 YNNKEL come from the germline V gene (reference sequence). V was trimmed by 2 bases and J by 8 bases, leaving 28 bases between them. This sample was taken from a study of response to subunit inactivated influenza vaccine. Study-wide points: Few new T cells, the authors suggested, are recruited by each seasonal influenza vaccination.

TCRdb re-analysed the RT-PCR reads in MiXCR, keeping a single row per CDR3 protein. The sample has 170,000 or so distinct CDR3 sequences, approximately 11% seen once. The receptor's source is a man between 50 and 70 years old who received an inactivated influenza vaccine. Sequenced material: CD8+ T cells sorted from PBMCs, taken around 25 months after vaccination. V is TRBV3-1 and J is TRBJ2-1; D not resolved. The CDR3 sequence is CASSQYRRTTLAHPHEQFF. DNA of the CDR3: TGTGCCAGCAGCCAATATAGGCGGACCACACTTGCCCACCCCCATGAGCAGTTCTTC.